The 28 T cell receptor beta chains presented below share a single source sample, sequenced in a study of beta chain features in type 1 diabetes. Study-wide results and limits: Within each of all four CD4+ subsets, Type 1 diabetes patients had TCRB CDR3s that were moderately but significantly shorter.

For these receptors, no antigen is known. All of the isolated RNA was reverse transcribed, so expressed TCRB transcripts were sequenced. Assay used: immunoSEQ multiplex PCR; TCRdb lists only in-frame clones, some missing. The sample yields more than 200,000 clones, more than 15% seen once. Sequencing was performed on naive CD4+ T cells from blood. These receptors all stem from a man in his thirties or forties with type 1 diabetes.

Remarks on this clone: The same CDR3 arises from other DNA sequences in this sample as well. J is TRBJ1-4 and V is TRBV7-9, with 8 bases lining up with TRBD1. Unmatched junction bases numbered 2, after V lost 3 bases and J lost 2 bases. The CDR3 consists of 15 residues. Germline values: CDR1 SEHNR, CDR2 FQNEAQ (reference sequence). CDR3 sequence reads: CASSLTGVTNEKLFF. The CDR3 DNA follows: TGTGCCAGCAGCTTGACAGGGGTCACTAATGAAAAACTGTTTTTT.

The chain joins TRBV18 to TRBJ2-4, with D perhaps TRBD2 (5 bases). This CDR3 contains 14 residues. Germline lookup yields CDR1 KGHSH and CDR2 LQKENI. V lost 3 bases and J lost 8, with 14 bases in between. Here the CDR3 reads CASSPSDEGDIQYF. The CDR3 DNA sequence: TGTGCCAGCTCACCCAGTGACGAGGGAGACATTCAGTACTTC.

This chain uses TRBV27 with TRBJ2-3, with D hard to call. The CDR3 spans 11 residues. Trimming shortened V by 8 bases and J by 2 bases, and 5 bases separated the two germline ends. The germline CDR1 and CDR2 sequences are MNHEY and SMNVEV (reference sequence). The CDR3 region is CASRLTDTQYF. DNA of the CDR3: TGTGCCAGCCGCCTCACAGATACGCAGTATTTT.

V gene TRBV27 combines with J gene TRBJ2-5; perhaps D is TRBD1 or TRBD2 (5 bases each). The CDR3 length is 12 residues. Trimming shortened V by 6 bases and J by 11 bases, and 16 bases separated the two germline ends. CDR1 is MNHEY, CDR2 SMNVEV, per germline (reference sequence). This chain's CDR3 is CASRGVDFRQYF. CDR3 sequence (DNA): TGTGCCAGCAGGGGGGTGGACTTCAGGCAGTACTTC.

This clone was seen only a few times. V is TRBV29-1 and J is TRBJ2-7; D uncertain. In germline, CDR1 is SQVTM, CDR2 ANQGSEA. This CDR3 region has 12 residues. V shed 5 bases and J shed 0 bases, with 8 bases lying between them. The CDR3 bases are TGCAGCGTTCTTTTGGACTCCTACGAGCAGTACTTC. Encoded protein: CSVLLDSYEQYF.

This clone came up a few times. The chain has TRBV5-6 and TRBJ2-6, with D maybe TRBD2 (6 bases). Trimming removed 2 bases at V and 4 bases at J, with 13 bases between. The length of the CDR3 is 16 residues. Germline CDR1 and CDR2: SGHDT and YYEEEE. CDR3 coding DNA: TGTGCCAGCAGCTTTTTCGGGGCGGGAGGGGCCAACGTCCTGACTTTC. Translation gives CASSFFGAGGANVLTF.

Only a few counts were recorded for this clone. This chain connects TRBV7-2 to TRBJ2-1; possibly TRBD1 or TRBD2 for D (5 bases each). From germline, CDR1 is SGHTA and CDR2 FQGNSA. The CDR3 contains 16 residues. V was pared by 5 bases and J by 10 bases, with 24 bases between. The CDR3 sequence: CASSLAGTTTLREQFF. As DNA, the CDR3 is TGTGCCAGCAGCCTCGCCGGGACCACAACCCTACGGGAGCAGTTCTTC.

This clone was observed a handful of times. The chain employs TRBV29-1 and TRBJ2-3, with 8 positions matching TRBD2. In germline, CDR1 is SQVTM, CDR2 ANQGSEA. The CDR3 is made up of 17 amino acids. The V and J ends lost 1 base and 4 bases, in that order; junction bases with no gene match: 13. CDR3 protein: CSVEGGRREVGADTQYF. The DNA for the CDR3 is TGCAGCGTTGAAGGCGGGAGGAGGGAAGTCGGCGCAGATACGCAGTATTTT.

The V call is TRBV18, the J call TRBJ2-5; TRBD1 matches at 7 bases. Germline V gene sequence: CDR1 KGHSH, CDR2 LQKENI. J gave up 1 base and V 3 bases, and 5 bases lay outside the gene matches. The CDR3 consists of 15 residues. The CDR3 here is CASSPPGQPQETQYF. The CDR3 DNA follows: TGTGCCAGCTCACCTCCGGGACAGCCCCAAGAGACCCAGTACTTC.

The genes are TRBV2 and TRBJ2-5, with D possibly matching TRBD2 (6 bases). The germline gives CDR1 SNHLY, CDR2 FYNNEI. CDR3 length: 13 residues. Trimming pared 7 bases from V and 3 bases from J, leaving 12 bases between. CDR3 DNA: TGTGCCAGCATGTGGACTACCAAAGAGACCCAGTACTTC. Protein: CASMWTTKETQYF.

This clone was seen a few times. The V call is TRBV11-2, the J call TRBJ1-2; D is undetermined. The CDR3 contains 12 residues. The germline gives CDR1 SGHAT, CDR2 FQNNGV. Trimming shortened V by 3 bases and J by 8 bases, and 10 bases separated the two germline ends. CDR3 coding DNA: TGTGCCAGCAGCTTTAGCGGGTACGGCTACACCTTC. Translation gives CASSFSGYGYTF.

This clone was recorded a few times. As DNA, the CDR3 is TGTGCCAGCAATATTAAAAGACAGGGAGGATTTAAGCAGTTCTTC. This translates into CASNIKRQGGFKQFF. The chain joins TRBV28 to TRBJ2-1; perhaps TRBD1 as D (7 bases). Per the germline V gene, CDR1 is MDHEN and CDR2 is SYDVKM. Trimming took 7 bases from V and 11 from J, leaving 24 bases between them. This CDR3 contains 15 residues.

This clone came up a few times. CDR3 region: CATSAKTGTSGKEQFF. The CDR3 DNA reads TGTGCCACCAGCGCTAAGACCGGGACTAGCGGGAAAGAGCAGTTCTTC. The chain employs TRBV15 and TRBJ2-1; TRBD2 agrees at 13 bases. Germline V CDR1 and CDR2: LNHNV, YYDKDF (reference sequence). The ends lost 5 bases at V and 10 bases at J; junction bases unmatched: 11. The CDR3 spans 16 residues.

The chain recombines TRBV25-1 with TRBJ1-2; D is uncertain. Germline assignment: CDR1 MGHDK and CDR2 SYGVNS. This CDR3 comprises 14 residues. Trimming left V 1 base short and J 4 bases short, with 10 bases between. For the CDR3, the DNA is TGTGCCAGCAGTGAATCGGGAGCTATCTATGGCTACACCTTC. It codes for CASSESGAIYGYTF.

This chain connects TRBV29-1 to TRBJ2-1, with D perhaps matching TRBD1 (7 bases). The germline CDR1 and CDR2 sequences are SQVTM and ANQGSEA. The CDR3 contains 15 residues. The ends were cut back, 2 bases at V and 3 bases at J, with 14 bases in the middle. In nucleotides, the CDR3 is TGCAGCGTTGAACTTCCAGGGGGGTTCTACAATGAGCAGTTCTTC. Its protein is CSVELPGGFYNEQFF.

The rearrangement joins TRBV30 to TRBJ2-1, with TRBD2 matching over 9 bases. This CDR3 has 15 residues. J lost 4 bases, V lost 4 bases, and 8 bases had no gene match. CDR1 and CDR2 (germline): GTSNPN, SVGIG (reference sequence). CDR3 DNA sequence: TGTGCCTGGACCGAAGCGACTAGCGGTTACAATGAGCAGTTCTTC. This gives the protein CAWTEATSGYNEQFF.

CDR3 loop: CASSPWSGTSIDTQYF. The CDR3 DNA follows: TGTGCCAGCAGCCCTTGGTCCGGGACTAGCATTGATACGCAGTATTTT. This chain links TRBV13 with TRBJ2-3, with TRBD2 identical over 9 bases. The germline V gene has CDR1 PRHDT and CDR2 FYEKMQ (reference sequence). The V segment lost 5 bases and the J segment 6 bases; nucleotides outside the gene matches: 12. The CDR3 is made up of 16 amino acids.

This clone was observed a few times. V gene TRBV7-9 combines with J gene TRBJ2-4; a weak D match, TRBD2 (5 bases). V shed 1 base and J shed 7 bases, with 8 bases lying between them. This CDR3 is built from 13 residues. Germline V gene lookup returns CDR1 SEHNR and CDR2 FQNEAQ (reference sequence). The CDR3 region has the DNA TGTGCCAGCAGCTTAGGTCCGGGGAACATTCAGTACTTC. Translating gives CASSLGPGNIQYF.

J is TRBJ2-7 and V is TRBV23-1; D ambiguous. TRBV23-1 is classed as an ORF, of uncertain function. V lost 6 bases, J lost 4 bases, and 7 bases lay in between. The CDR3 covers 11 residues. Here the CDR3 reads CASRPGYEQYF. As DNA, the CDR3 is TGCGCCAGCAGGCCTGGATACGAGCAGTACTTC.

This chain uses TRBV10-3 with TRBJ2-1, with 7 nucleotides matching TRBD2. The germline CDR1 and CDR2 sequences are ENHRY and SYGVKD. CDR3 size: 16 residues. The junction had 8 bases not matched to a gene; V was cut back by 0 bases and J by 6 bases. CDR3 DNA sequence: TGTGCCATCAGTGAGTCTGCGGGAGCAGGCGGCAATGAGCAGTTCTTC. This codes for CAISESAGAGGNEQFF.

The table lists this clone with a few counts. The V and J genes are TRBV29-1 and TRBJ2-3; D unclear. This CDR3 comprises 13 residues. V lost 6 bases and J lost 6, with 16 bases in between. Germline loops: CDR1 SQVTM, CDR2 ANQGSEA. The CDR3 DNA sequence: TGCAGCGTCCACGTACCCTCAGTGGATACGCAGTATTTT. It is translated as CSVHVPSVDTQYF.

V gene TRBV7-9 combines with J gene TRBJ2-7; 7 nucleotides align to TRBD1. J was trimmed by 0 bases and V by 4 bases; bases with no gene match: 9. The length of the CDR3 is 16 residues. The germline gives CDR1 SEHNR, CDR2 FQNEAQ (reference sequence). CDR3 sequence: CASSSPRQGSSYEQYF. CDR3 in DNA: TGTGCCAGCAGCTCACCCCGACAGGGTAGCTCCTACGAGCAGTACTTC.

The CDR3 is CASSSLAGGPDIQYF. DNA of the CDR3: TGTGCCAGCAGCTCCCTAGCGGGAGGGCCGGACATTCAGTACTTC. The V gene is TRBV7-2, the J gene TRBJ2-4; 12 bases are a match to TRBD2. The length of the CDR3 is 15 residues. Trimming removed 4 bases from V and 8 bases from J; junction bases left unmatched: 6. CDR1 and CDR2 (germline): SGHTA, FQGNSA.

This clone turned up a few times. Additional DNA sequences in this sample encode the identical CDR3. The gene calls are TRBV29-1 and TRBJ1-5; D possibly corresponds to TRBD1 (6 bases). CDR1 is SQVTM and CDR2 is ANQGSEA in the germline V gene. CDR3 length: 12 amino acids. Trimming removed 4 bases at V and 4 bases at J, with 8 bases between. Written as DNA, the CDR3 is TGCAGCGTTGGTCAGGGGAATCAGCCCCAGCATTTT. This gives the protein CSVGQGNQPQHF.

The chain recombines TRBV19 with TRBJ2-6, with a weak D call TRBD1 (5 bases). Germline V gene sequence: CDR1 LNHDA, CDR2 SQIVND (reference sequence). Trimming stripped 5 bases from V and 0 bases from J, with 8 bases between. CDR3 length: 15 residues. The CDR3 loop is CASSDRLSGANVLTF. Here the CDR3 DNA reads TGTGCCAGTAGTGACAGACTCTCTGGGGCCAACGTCCTGACTTTC.

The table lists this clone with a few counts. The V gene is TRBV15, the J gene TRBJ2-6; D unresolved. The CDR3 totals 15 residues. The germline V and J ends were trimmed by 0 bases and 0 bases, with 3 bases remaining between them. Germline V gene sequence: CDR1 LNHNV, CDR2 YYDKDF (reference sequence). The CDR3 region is CATSREPSGANVLTF. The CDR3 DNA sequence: TGTGCCACCAGCAGAGAGCCCTCTGGGGCCAACGTCCTGACTTTC.

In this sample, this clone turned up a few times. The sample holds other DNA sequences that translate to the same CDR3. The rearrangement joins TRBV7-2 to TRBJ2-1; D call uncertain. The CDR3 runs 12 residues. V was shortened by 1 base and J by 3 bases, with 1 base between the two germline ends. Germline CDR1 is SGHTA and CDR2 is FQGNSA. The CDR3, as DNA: TGTGCCAGCAGCTTAGACTACAATGAGCAGTTCTTC. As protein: CASSLDYNEQFF.

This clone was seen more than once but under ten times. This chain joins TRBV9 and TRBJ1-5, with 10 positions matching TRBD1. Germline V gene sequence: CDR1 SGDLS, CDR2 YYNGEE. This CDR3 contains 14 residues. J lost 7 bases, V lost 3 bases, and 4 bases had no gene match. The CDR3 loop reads CASSAGTGDQPQHF. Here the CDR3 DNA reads TGTGCCAGCAGCGCCGGGACAGGGGACCAGCCCCAGCATTTT.